A selection of T cell receptor beta chains follows, all from one sample in a study of T cell repertoires in cytomegalovirus infection. TCRdb re-called the reads through MiXCR, storing one row per CDR3 protein. The table lists some 440,000 distinct CDR3 sequences, about 33% of them singletons. What was sequenced was PBMCs. All receptors derive from a human donor in good health (CMV status not recorded). Some clones in this sample may be carry-over from other donors' samples. The CDR3 runs from the conserved cysteine through the conserved F or W. D genes are given only for firm matches. Clone size appears in some rows only: once, few, many, or a class for an expanded clone.

clone_size d_call j_call cdr3_length v_call cdr3_aa cdr3_nt
few - TRBJ2-3 15 TRBV4-2 CASSQEGLYTDTQYF TGTGCCAGCAGCCAAGAGGGGTTATACACAGATACGCAGTATTTT
- - TRBJ2-1 19 TRBV20-1 CSAEPLQRAGTSSYNEQFF TGCAGTGCTGAACCTCTTCAGCGGGCTGGTACCAGCTCCTACAATGAGCAGTTCTTC
- - TRBJ2-3 17 TRBV5-4 CASSLGLGVGNTDTQYF TGTGCCAGCAGCTTGGGGTTGGGAGTGGGCAACACAGATACGCAGTATTTT
- - TRBJ2-5 14 TRBV4-1 CASSQGGAPETQYF TGCGCCAGCAGCCAAGGAGGGGCCCCAGAGACCCAGTACTTC
many - TRBJ2-3 14 TRBV7-3 CASSLMGFADTQYF TGTGCCAGCAGCTTAATGGGGTTCGCAGATACGCAGTATTTT
- - TRBJ2-1 10 TRBV29-1 CSVARNEQFF TGCAGCGTTGCTCGCAATGAGCAGTTCTTC
few - TRBJ1-1 14 TRBV6-6 CASSYSPPGTEAFF TGTGCCAGCAGTTACTCTCCTCCGGGAACTGAAGCTTTCTTT
many - TRBJ1-5 16 TRBV7-2 CASSLGDLWRGQPQHF TGTGCCAGCAGCTTAGGCGACCTTTGGAGGGGTCAGCCCCAGCATTTT
many - TRBJ2-2 15 TRBV7-2 CASSYRTEANGELFF TGTGCCAGCAGCTATCGGACAGAAGCCAACGGGGAGCTGTTTTTT
many - TRBJ1-6 14 TRBV28 CASSLHRSLSPLHF TGTGCCAGCAGTTTACACAGGTCACTCTCACCCCTCCACTTT
- TRBD2 TRBJ2-1 14 TRBV6-2/TRBV6-3 CARGRGSSYNEQFF TGTGCCCGCGGGCGGGGGAGCTCCTACAATGAGCAGTTCTTC
few - TRBJ1-3 15 TRBV12-3/TRBV12-4 CASSSMPLSGNTIYF TGTGCCAGCAGCTCCATGCCCCTCTCTGGAAACACCATATATTTT
- TRBD1 TRBJ1-5 16 TRBV7-2 CASSSTGSISHQPQHF TGTGCCAGCAGCTCGACAGGGTCGATCAGCCATCAGCCCCAGCATTTT
few - TRBJ2-7 15 TRBV5-1 CASSTTGKSSYEQYF TGCGCCAGCAGCACGACAGGCAAGAGCTCCTACGAGCAGTACTTC
- - TRBJ2-5 14 TRBV5-6 CASSLLGGQETQYF TGTGCCAGCAGCTTGTTGGGTGGCCAAGAGACCCAGTACTTC
many TRBD2 TRBJ2-2 14 TRBV12-3/TRBV12-4 CASNIAGNTGELFF TGTGCCAGCAATATAGCGGGGAACACCGGGGAGCTGTTTTTT
- TRBD2 TRBJ2-2 20 TRBV12-3/TRBV12-4 CASSRPTSGGPRLYTGELFF TGTGCCAGCAGCCGCCCGACTAGCGGGGGGCCCCGTCTATACACCGGGGAGCTGTTTTTT
- TRBD1 TRBJ1-1 14 TRBV27 CASSLNRGRTEAFF TGTGCCAGCAGTTTAAACAGGGGGCGGACTGAAGCTTTCTTT
- TRBD1 TRBJ1-2 15 TRBV28 CASSFGGQGPYGYTF TGTGCCAGCAGTTTTGGGGGACAGGGACCCTATGGCTACACCTTC
- TRBD1 TRBJ1-1 15 TRBV27 CASSPNGQGKTEAFF TGTGCCAGCAGTCCTAATGGACAGGGAAAAACTGAAGCTTTCTTT
few - TRBJ2-6 17 TRBV11-2 CASSLDTGRSGANVLTF TGTGCCAGCAGCCTAGACACGGGCCGATCTGGGGCCAACGTCCTGACTTTC
few - TRBJ1-1 16 TRBV4-1 CASSQDTGQGWSEAFF TGCGCCAGCAGCCAAGATACCGGGCAGGGGTGGTCTGAAGCTTTCTTT
- TRBD1 TRBJ1-2 13 TRBV24-1 CATQSEGASGYTF TGTGCCACCCAAAGTGAGGGGGCGAGCGGCTACACCTTC
- TRBD1 TRBJ2-7 18 TRBV7-2 CASSPWGRGPAQGDGQYF TGTGCCAGCAGCCCCTGGGGCAGGGGGCCTGCTCAGGGGGACGGGCAGTACTTC
few TRBD1 TRBJ1-1 16 TRBV7-6 CASSPGGRDRGLEAFF TGTGCCAGCAGTCCCGGCGGGCGGGACAGGGGCTTGGAAGCTTTCTTT